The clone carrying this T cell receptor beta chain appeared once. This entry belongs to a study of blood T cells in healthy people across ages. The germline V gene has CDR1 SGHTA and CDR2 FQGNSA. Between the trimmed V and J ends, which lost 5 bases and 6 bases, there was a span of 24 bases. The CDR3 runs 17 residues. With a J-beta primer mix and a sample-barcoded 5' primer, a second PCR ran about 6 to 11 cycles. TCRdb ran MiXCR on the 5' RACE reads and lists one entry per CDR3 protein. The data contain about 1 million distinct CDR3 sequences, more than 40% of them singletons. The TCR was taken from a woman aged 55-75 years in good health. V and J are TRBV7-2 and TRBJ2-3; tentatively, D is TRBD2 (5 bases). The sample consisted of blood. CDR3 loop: CASSAPPRLEPGDTQYF. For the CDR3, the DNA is TGTGCCAGCAGCGCCCCCCCCCGCCTGGAACCGGGGGATACGCAGTATTTT.